The present T cell receptor (beta chain) was sequenced within a study of T cells in Graves' hyperthyroidism and ophthalmopathy. Broader study findings: Ophthalmopathy, which appeared later, was predicted by the model a median about 6 months before onset. Within blood appeared most thyroid clonotypes that had expanded above 0.001.

This clonotype was detected ten times or more. The antigen remains unidentified. There were TCR beta CDR3 regions amplified from RNA transcripts. The HTBI primer set drove a first-round RT-PCR of the TCR CDR3. TCRdb independently ran MiXCR on the multiplex PCR reads; one entry per CDR3 protein. The sample includes some 600,000 distinct CDR3 sequences, about 15% of them seen just once. V lost 9 bases, J lost 7 bases, and 11 bases stayed unmatched. The CDR3 is 14 residues long. The germline V gene encodes CDR1 KGHDR and CDR2 SFDVKD. The study based diagnoses on clinical symptoms, serum thyroxine and TRAb, thyroid ultrasound and orbital computed tomography.

The V call is TRBV24-1, the J call TRBJ1-2, with 9 bases lining up with TRBD1. The TCR sequence derives from a woman between 25 and 40 years old with Graves' hyperthyroidism that later progressed to Graves' ophthalmopathy. Sequencing used blood. Written as DNA, the CDR3 is TGTGCCACCTCTGAAACGGGACAGGGCGGTGGCTACACCTTC. Its protein product is CATSETGQGGGYTF.